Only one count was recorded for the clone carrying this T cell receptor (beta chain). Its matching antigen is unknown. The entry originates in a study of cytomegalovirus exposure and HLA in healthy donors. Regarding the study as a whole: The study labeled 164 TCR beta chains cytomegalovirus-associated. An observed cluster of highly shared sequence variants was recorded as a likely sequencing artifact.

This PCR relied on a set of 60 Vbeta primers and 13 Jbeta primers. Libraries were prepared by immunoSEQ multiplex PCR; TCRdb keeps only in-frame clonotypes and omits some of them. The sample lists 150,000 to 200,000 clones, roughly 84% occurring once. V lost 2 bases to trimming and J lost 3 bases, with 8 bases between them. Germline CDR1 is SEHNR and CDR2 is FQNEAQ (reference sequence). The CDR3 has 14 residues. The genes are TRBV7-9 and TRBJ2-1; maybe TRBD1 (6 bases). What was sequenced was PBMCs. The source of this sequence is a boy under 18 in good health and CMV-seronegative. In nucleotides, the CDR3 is TGTGCCAGCAGCTTATTAGGGGGCTACAATGAGCAGTTCTTC. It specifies CASSLLGGYNEQFF.